The clone carrying this T cell receptor beta chain was found a few times. These data belong to a study of T-cell reconstitution after alpha-beta-depleted transplantation in children. Unmatched junction bases numbered 4, after V lost 2 bases and J lost 2 bases. This CDR3 is 15 amino acids long. Germline values: CDR1 MGHRA, CDR2 YSYEKL. TCRbeta library preparation incorporated unique molecular identifiers. MiXCR was run by TCRdb on the PCR reads, yielding one entry per CDR3 protein. The sample includes some 550,000 distinct CDR3 sequences, around 19% of them seen just once. The rearrangement links TRBV4-1 to TRBJ2-3; 7 bases map to TRBD2. Sequencing used PBMCs from the stem cell graft donor, obtained from the stem cell graft. This sequence originates from a human donor who donated a stem cell graft to a child with acute lymphoblastic leukemia. The CDR3 DNA is TGCGCCAGCAGCCAACGGGGAGGGACCACAGATACGCAGTATTTT. Translation gives CASSQRGGTTDTQYF.